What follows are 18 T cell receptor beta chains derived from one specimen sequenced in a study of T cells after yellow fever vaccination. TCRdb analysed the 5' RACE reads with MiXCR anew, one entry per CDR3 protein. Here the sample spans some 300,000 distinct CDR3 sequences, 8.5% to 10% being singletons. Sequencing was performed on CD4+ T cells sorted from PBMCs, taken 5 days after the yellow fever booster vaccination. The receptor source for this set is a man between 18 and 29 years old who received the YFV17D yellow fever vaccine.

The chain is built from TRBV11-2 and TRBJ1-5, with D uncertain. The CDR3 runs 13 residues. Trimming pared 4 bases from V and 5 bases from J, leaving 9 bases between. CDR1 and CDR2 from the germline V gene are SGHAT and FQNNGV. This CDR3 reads CASSSDRDQPQHF. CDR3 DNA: TGTGCCAGCAGCTCGGACCGAGATCAGCCCCAGCATTTT. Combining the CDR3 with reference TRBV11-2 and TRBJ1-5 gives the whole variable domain EAGVAQSPRYKIIEKRQSVAFWCNPISGHATLYWYQQILGQGPKLLIQFQNNGVVDDSQLPKDRFSAERLKGVDSTLKIQPAKLEDSAVYLCASSSDRDQPQHFGDGTRLSIL.

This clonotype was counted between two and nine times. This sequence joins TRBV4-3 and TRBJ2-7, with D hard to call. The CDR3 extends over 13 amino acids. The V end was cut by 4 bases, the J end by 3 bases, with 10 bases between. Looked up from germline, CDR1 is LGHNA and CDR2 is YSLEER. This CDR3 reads CASSPRQIYEQYV. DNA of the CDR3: TGCGCCAGCAGCCCCCGACAAATCTACGAGCAGTACGTC.

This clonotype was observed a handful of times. The CDR3 DNA follows: TGTGCCAGCAGCCAGTTAACGAGGACTGAAGCTTTCTTT. This codes for CASSQLTRTEAFF. The gene calls are TRBV7-3 and TRBJ1-1; D is undetermined. Trimming took 5 bases from V and 5 from J, leaving 12 bases between them. Germline V gene data show CDR1 as SGHTA and CDR2 as FQGTGA. The length of the CDR3 is 13 residues.

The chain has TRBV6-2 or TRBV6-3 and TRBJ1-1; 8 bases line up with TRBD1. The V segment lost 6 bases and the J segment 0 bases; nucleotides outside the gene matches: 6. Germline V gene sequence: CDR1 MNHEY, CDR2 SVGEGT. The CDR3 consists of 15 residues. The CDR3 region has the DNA TGTGCCAGCAGGGGGACAGGTTTTATGAACACTGAAGCTTTCTTT. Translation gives CASRGTGFMNTEAFF.

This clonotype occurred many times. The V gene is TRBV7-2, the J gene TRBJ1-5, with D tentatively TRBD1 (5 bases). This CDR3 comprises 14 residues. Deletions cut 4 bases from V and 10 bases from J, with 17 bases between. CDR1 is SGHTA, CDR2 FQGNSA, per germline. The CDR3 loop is CASSSWGSGKPQHF. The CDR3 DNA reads TGTGCCAGCAGCTCCTGGGGGAGCGGGAAACCCCAGCATTTT.

The CDR3 spells CASSSGQGGEETQYF. The CDR3 DNA follows: TGCGCCAGCAGCTCGGGACAGGGAGGGGAAGAGACCCAGTACTTC. J is TRBJ2-5 and V is TRBV5-1; TRBD1 matches 9 bases. V lost 3 bases to trimming and J lost 3 bases; unmatched junction nucleotides: 6. Germline V gene lookup returns CDR1 SGHRS and CDR2 YFSETQ. There are 15 residues in the CDR3.

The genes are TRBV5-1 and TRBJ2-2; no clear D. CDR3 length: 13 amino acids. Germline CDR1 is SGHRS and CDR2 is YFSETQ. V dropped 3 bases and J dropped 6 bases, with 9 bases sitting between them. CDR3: CASSSEDSGELFF. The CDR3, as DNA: TGCGCCAGCAGCTCAGAGGATTCCGGGGAGCTGTTTTTT. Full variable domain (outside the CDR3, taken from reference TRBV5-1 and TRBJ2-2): KAGVTQTPRYLIKTRGQQVTLSCSPISGHRSVSWYQQTPGQGLQFLFEYFSETQRNKGNFPGRFSGRQFSNSRSEMNVSTLELGDSALYLCASSSEDSGELFFGEGSRLTVL.

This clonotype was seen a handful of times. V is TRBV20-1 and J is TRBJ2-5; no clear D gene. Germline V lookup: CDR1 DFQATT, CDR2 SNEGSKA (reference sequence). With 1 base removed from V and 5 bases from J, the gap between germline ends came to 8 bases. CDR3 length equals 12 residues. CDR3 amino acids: CSARVGPETQYF. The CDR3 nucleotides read TGCAGTGCTAGAGTGGGCCCCGAGACCCAGTACTTC.

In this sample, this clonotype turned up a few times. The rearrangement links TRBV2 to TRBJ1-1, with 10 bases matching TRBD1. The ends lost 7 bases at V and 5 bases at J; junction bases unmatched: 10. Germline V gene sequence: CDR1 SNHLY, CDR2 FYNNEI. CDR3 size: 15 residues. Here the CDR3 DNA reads TGTGCCAGCACCCAAGAGGGACAGGGGCAAACTGAAGCTTTCTTT. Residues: CASTQEGQGQTEAFF. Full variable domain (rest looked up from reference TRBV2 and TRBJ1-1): EPEVTQTPSHQVTQMGQEVILRCVPISNHLYFYWYRQILGQKVEFLVSFYNNEISEKSEIFDDQFSVERPDGSNFTLKIRSTKLEDSAMYFCASTQEGQGQTEAFFGQGTRLTVV.

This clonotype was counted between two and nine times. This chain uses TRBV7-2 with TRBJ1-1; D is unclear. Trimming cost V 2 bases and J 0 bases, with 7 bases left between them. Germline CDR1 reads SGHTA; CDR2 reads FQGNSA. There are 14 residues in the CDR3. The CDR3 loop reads CASSLNGVNTEAFF. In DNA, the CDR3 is TGTGCCAGCAGCTTAAACGGAGTGAACACTGAAGCTTTCTTT.

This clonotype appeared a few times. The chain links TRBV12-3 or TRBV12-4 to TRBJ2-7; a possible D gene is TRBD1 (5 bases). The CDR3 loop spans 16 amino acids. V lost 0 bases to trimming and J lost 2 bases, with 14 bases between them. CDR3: CASSLAPQVPTYEQYF. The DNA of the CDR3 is TGTGCCAGCAGTTTAGCGCCACAGGTCCCTACCTACGAGCAGTACTTC.

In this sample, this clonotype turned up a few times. The CDR3 bases are TGTGCCAGCAGTTTCGGGTCGGGGGGCCGGGGAGATACGCAGTATTTT. This translates into CASSFGSGGRGDTQYF. The chain carries TRBV12-3 or TRBV12-4 and TRBJ2-3, with D tentatively TRBD2 (7 bases). The ends were cut back, 3 bases at V and 5 bases at J, with 18 bases in the middle. The CDR3 sequence is 16 residues long.

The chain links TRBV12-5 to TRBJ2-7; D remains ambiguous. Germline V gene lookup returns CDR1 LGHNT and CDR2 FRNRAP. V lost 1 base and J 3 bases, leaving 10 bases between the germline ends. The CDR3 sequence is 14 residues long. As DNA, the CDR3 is TGTGCTAGTGGTTTGGGGCAGGCCCGCTACGAGCAGTACTTC. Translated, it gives CASGLGQARYEQYF.

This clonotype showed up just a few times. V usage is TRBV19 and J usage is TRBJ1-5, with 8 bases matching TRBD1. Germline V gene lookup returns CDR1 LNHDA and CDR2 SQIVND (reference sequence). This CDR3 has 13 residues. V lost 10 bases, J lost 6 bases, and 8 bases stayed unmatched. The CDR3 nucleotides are TGTGCCACCGACCCGGGACAGGCTCAGCCCCAGCATTTT. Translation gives CATDPGQAQPQHF.

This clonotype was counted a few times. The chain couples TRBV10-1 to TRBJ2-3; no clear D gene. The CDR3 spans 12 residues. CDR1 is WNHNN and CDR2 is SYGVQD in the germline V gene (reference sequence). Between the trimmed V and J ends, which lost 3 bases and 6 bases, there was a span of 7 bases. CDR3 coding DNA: TGCGCCAGCAGTGATAGTTGGGATACGCAGTATTTT. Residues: CASSDSWDTQYF.

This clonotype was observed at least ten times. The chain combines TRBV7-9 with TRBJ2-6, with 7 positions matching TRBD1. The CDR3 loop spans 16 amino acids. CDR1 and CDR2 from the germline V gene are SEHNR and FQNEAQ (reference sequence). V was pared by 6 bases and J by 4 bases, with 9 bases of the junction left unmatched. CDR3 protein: CASRQTGEGGANVLTF. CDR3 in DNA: TGTGCCAGCAGGCAAACAGGGGAAGGAGGGGCCAACGTCCTGACTTTC.

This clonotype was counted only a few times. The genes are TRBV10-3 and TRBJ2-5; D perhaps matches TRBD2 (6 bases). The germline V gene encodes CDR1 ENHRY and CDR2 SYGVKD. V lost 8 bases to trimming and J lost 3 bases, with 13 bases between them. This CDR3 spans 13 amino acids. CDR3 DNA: TGTGCCATCGGAGTGACTAGTAAAGAGACCCAGTACTTC. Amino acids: CAIGVTSKETQYF.

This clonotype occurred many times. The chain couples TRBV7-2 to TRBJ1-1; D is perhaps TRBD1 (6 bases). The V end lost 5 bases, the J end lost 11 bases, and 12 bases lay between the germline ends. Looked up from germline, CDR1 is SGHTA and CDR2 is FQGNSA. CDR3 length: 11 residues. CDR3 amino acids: CASSRRGMAFF. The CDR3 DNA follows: TGTGCCAGCAGCCGAAGGGGGATGGCTTTCTTT.